What follows are 3 T cell receptor beta chains derived from one specimen sequenced in a study of blood T cell repertoires in COVID-19. The table came from immunoSEQ multiplex PCR; TCRdb's copy has only in-frame clones and leaves some out. There are over 80,000 clones in the sample; 80% to 90% occur only once, and 1.2% lies in the top ten. The sample comprised peripheral blood. The source of these receptors is a man older than 75 with active or convalescent COVID-19.

The chain carries TRBV29-1 and TRBJ2-3; possibly TRBD2 for D (6 bases). Deletions cut 5 bases from V and 4 bases from J, with 13 bases between. Germline assignment: CDR1 SQVTM and CDR2 ANQGSEA. The CDR3 is made up of 13 amino acids. CDR3 in amino acids: CSVKTGTSDTQYF. DNA for the CDR3: TGCAGCGTTAAAACCGGGACTTCAGATACGCAGTATTTT.

The rearrangement uses TRBV19 and TRBJ2-4; 10 positions agree with TRBD2. The CDR3 loop spans 16 amino acids. CDR1 is LNHDA and CDR2 is SQIVND in the germline V gene (reference sequence). V lost 4 bases and J lost 3; bases outside the gene matches: 6. The CDR3 nucleotides read TGTGCCAGTAGTACTGGGACTAGCGTATACAAAAACATTCAGTACTTC. This translates into CASSTGTSVYKNIQYF.

The CDR3 coding sequence is TGTGCCAGTAGTACCCCCGACAGGGCCGGGGGCTACACCTTC. Translation: CASSTPDRAGGYTF. The V call is TRBV19, the J call TRBJ1-2, with 7 bases aligning to TRBD1. CDR3 length: 14 residues. CDR1 and CDR2 from the germline V gene are LNHDA and SQIVND (reference sequence). The junction had 10 bases not matched to a gene; V was cut back by 4 bases and J by 8 bases.